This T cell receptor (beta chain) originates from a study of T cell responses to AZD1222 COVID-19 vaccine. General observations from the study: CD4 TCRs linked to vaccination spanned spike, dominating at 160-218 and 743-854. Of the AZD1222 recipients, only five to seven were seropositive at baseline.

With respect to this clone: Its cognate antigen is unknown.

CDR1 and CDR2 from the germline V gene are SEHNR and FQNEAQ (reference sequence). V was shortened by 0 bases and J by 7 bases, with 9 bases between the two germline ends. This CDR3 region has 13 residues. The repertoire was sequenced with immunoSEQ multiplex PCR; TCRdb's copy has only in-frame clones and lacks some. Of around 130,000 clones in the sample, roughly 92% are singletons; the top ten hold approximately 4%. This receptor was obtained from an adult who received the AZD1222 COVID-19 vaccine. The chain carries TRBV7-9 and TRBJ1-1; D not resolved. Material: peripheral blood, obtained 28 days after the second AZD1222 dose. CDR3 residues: CASSLAPTGEAFF. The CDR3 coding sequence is TGTGCCAGCAGCTTAGCCCCCACGGGTGAAGCTTTCTTT.